The 26 T cell receptor beta chains presented below share a single source sample, sequenced in a study of blood T cells in healthy people across ages. For the second PCR, which ran for roughly 6 to 12 cycles, a sample-barcoded 5' primer and a J-beta primer mix were used. One entry per CDR3 protein results from TCRdb running MiXCR on the 5' RACE reads. The sample lists approximately 780,000 distinct CDR3 sequences, 25% to 30% occurring once. These data also formed part of another study, on T cells of mothers and their children.

The sequencing input was blood. These TCRs come from a boy between 10 and 17 years old in good health.

This chain connects TRBV2 to TRBJ2-5; 8 bases line up with TRBD2. V lost 7 bases to trimming and J lost 5 bases; unmatched junction nucleotides: 9. The CDR3 is made up of 14 amino acids. CDR1 and CDR2 (germline): SNHLY, FYNNEI. The CDR3 DNA reads TGTGCCAGCAACCAGCGGGGGTCGGAGGAGACCCAGTACTTC. Amino acids: CASNQRGSEETQYF.

This clonotype is a singleton in its sample. The rearrangement links TRBV28 to TRBJ2-5; D is undetermined. Per the germline V gene, CDR1 is MDHEN and CDR2 is SYDVKM. The CDR3 length is 13 residues. V was pared by 3 bases and J by 6 bases, with 11 bases between. The CDR3 here is CASSLDGPKTQYF. CDR3 sequence (DNA): TGTGCCAGCAGTTTGGATGGACCCAAGACCCAGTACTTC.

The rearrangement joins TRBV20-1 to TRBJ2-7; 10 bases align to TRBD2. Germline assignment: CDR1 DFQATT and CDR2 SNEGSKA (reference sequence). Trimming cost V 0 bases and J 4 bases; bases outside gene matches: 6. This CDR3 comprises 15 residues. The DNA of the CDR3 is TGCAGTGCTAGAGATAGAGGACTAGCGGTTTACGAGCAGTACTTC. Translated: CSARDRGLAVYEQYF.

A remark on this clonotype: Because it lacks the conserved phenylalanine or tryptophan at the end, this CDR3 is likely a read error. The V gene is TRBV29-1, the J gene TRBJ2-1; TRBD1 aligns across 7 bases. Germline CDR1 SQVTM, CDR2 ANQGSEA. The CDR3 runs to 15 residues. The J segment lost 2 bases and the V segment lost 2 bases, leaving 6 bases of the junction unmatched. The CDR3, as DNA: TGCAGCGTTGAAAATGCAGGACAGGCCTACAATGAGCAGTTCTTG. Protein product: CSVENAGQAYNEQFL.

V and J are TRBV5-1 and TRBJ2-7, with a tentative D call TRBD2 (5 bases). In germline, CDR1 is SGHRS, CDR2 YFSETQ. The CDR3 loop spans 13 amino acids. V was clipped by 0 bases and J by 7 bases, with 11 bases between them. DNA for the CDR3: TGCGCCAGCAGCTTGGTAGATGGAGGAGAGCAGTACTTC. Protein product: CASSLVDGGEQYF.

DNA for the CDR3: TGCAGTGCTAGAGATCTGGATCGCCCCTACAATGAGCAGTTCTTC. Its protein is CSARDLDRPYNEQFF. The V call is TRBV20-1, the J call TRBJ2-1, with unresolved D. The V and J ends lost 0 bases and 2 bases respectively, with 11 bases between them. The CDR3 contains 15 residues. CDR1 and CDR2 (germline): DFQATT, SNEGSKA (reference sequence).

This chain uses TRBV12-5 with TRBJ2-7, with 7 bases identical to TRBD1. The germline CDR1 and CDR2 sequences are LGHNT and FRNRAP. CDR3 length: 17 amino acids. V lost 6 bases and J lost 4; bases outside the gene matches: 18. The CDR3 spells CASGLPPSGTDAYEQYF. The CDR3, as DNA: TGTGCTAGTGGATTGCCTCCGTCCGGGACAGATGCATACGAGCAGTACTTC. Variable domain in full (rest from reference TRBV12-5 and TRBJ2-7): DARVTQTPRHKVTEMGQEVTMRCQPILGHNTVFWYRQTMMQGLELLAYFRNRAPLDDSGMPKDRFSAEMPDATLATLKIQPSEPRDSAVYFCASGLPPSGTDAYEQYFGPGTRLTVT.

The chain is built from TRBV20-1 and TRBJ2-7; D not certain. The CDR3 contains 13 residues. Germline V gene lookup returns CDR1 DFQATT and CDR2 SNEGSKA (reference sequence). The germline V and J ends were trimmed by 6 bases and 2 bases, with 14 bases remaining between them. The CDR3 region has the DNA TGCAGTGCCCAACCCGGTTCGCCCTACGAGCAGTACTTC. This translates into CSAQPGSPYEQYF.

This chain uses TRBV10-3 with TRBJ1-2; TRBD1 matches 7 bases. Germline lookup yields CDR1 ENHRY and CDR2 SYGVKD. The CDR3 is made up of 15 amino acids. The V gene end was trimmed by 6 bases and the J gene end by 3 bases; junction bases not matched to a gene: 10. This CDR3 is CAIREIQGPYYGYTF. In DNA form, the CDR3 reads TGTGCCATCAGAGAGATACAGGGGCCTTACTATGGCTACACCTTC.

This rearrangement joins TRBV28 to TRBJ2-3, with D perhaps TRBD1 or TRBD2 (7 bases each). Germline loops: CDR1 MDHEN, CDR2 SYDVKM. The CDR3 is 14 residues long. Trimming removed 8 bases from V and 3 bases from J, with 15 bases in between. The CDR3 DNA reads TGTGCCAGCTTGACAGGGAGGGTGACAGATACGCAGTATTTT. This translates into CASLTGRVTDTQYF.

This clonotype was counted between two and nine times. The chain carries TRBV6-1 and TRBJ1-3; D not resolved. CDR1 is MNHNS, CDR2 SASEGT, per germline. The germline V and J ends were trimmed by 6 bases and 0 bases, with 18 bases remaining between them. CDR3 length: 17 amino acids. CDR3 loop: CASSPSRPAFSGNTIYF. CDR3 nucleotides: TGTGCCAGCAGCCCCTCTCGGCCTGCTTTCTCTGGAAACACCATATATTTT.

The chain recombines TRBV3-1 with TRBJ2-1; no definite D call. The CDR3 runs 16 residues. V lost 0 bases, J lost 6 bases, and 15 bases lay in between. Germline CDR1 is LGHDT and CDR2 is YNNKEL (reference sequence). The CDR3 region is CASSQDQFIEGNEQFF. The CDR3 DNA is TGTGCCAGCAGCCAAGATCAGTTTATCGAAGGCAATGAGCAGTTCTTC.

The chain combines TRBV2 with TRBJ1-4, with unresolved D. Germline CDR1 SNHLY, CDR2 FYNNEI. Between the trimmed V and J ends, which lost 7 bases and 11 bases, there was a span of 20 bases. The length of the CDR3 is 14 residues. The CDR3 nucleotides read TGTGCCAGCAACCCATTGACCGGACCGGGTAAACTGTTTTTT. Amino acid sequence: CASNPLTGPGKLFF.

The chain has TRBV6-6 and TRBJ1-5; D is perhaps TRBD1 (5 bases). V lost 2 bases and J lost 7, with 12 bases in between. From germline, CDR1 is MNHNY and CDR2 SVGAGI (reference sequence). This CDR3 spans 14 amino acids. CDR3 coding DNA: TGTGCCAGCAGTTACCGGGGGTTGGGGCAGCCCCAGCATTTT. Translated: CASSYRGLGQPQHF.

V is TRBV7-2 and J is TRBJ2-1; D might be TRBD2 (6 bases). This CDR3 contains 18 residues. Germline lookup yields CDR1 SGHTA and CDR2 FQGNSA. V lost 6 bases and J lost 0, with 21 bases in between. The CDR3 protein is CASRPPLAVGLSYNEQFF. The DNA of the CDR3 is TGTGCCAGCAGACCACCTTTAGCGGTTGGGCTCTCCTACAATGAGCAGTTCTTC. The full variable domain, its missing parts supplied by reference TRBV7-2 and TRBJ2-1, is GAGVSQSPSNKVTEKGKDVELRCDPISGHTALYWYRQSLGQGLEFLIYFQGNSAPDKSGLPSDRFSAERTGGSVSTLTIQRTQQEDSAVYLCASRPPLAVGLSYNEQFFGPGTRLTVL.

CDR3 sequence: CASSSVAGGTDTQYF. CDR3 bases: TGTGCCAGCAGTTCCGTAGCGGGGGGGACAGATACGCAGTATTTT. The genes are TRBV6-4 and TRBJ2-3; 11 bases line up with TRBD2. CDR1 and CDR2 (germline): MRHNA, SNTAGT. V shed 5 bases and J 3 bases; nucleotides not matched to a gene: 4. This CDR3 is built from 15 residues.

This clonotype was picked up a small number of times. V usage is TRBV5-1 and J usage is TRBJ2-5; TRBD2 might be the D (6 bases). The end of the DNA aligns better with TRBJ2-7, so the J call may be wrong. The CDR3 consists of 16 residues. The V gene's germline CDR1 is SGHRS and CDR2 YFSETQ. CDR3 residues: CASSLAVGGTAYEQYF. The CDR3 region has the DNA TGCGCCAGCAGCTTGGCCGTAGGAGGGACTGCCTACGAGCAGTACTTC.

A few counts support this clonotype. The rearrangement uses TRBV12-3 or TRBV12-4 and TRBJ2-7; TRBD1 matches at 7 bases. V shed 3 bases and J 3 bases; nucleotides not matched to a gene: 14. This CDR3 spans 17 amino acids. The CDR3 loop is CASSFSRTGSAFYEQYF. The CDR3 nucleotides are TGTGCCAGCAGTTTCTCCCGGACAGGATCAGCTTTCTACGAGCAGTACTTC.

This sequence joins TRBV3-1 and TRBJ1-3; D might be TRBD1 (6 bases). The ends were cut back, 4 bases at V and 2 bases at J, with 18 bases in the middle. This CDR3 has 17 residues. Germline CDR1 reads LGHDT; CDR2 reads YNNKEL (reference sequence). DNA of the CDR3: TGTGCCAGCAGCCGCCGAGCGGGGGCTGTCGCTGGAAACACCATATATTTT. This gives the protein CASSRRAGAVAGNTIYF.

The J gene is TRBJ2-3, the V gene TRBV20-1, with 9 bases aligning to TRBD2. The V gene end was trimmed by 3 bases and the J gene end by 1 base; junction bases not matched to a gene: 2. CDR1 is DFQATT, CDR2 SNEGSKA, per germline (reference sequence). This CDR3 region has 14 residues. The CDR3 sequence: CSASRTSGTDTQYF. CDR3 nucleotide sequence: TGCAGTGCTAGTCGGACTAGCGGCACAGATACGCAGTATTTT.

In its sample, this clonotype was seen a few times. V usage is TRBV29-1 and J usage is TRBJ1-2; 8 positions agree with TRBD1. The CDR3 is 12 residues long. Looked up from germline, CDR1 is SQVTM and CDR2 is ANQGSEA. With 5 bases clipped from V and 7 bases from J, the junction kept 6 bases outside the gene matches. The CDR3 loop is CSVTQGVGGYTF. The CDR3 DNA reads as TGCAGCGTTACACAGGGGGTCGGTGGCTACACCTTC.

About this clonotype itself: One junction end disagrees with the germline gene, perhaps due to a read error. V gene TRBV7-3 combines with J gene TRBJ1-2, with D possibly being TRBD1 (5 bases). Germline CDR1 SGHTA, CDR2 FQGTGA. CDR3 length: 15 residues. The CDR3 sequence: CASSLPNRQSYGYTF. CDR3 bases: TGTGCCAGCAGCTTACCCAACAGGCAATCCTATGGCTATACCTTC.

The V gene is TRBV14, the J gene TRBJ2-7; TRBD1 or TRBD2 may be the D gene (5 bases each). Deletions cut 1 base from V and 3 bases from J, with 25 bases between. Per the germline V gene, CDR1 is SGHDN and CDR2 is FVKESK. The CDR3 has 19 amino acids. The CDR3: CASSQGPARGAAQGYEQYF. CDR3 sequence (DNA): TGTGCCAGCAGCCAAGGACCCGCCCGAGGGGCGGCTCAAGGCTACGAGCAGTACTTC. Drawing the rest from reference TRBV14 and TRBJ2-7, the complete variable domain is EAGVTQFPSHSVIEKGQTVTLRCDPISGHDNLYWYRRVMGKEIKFLLHFVKESKQDESGMPNNRFLAERTGGTYSTLKVQPAELEDSGVYFCASSQGPARGAAQGYEQYFGPGTRLTVT.

The chain employs TRBV12-3 or TRBV12-4 and TRBJ2-5; D assignment may be TRBD1 or TRBD2 (5 bases each). This CDR3 has 14 amino acids. Trimming took off 8 bases at V and 5 bases at J, with 18 bases between the two ends. The CDR3 here is CASSFPGPWETQYF. CDR3 coding DNA: TGTGCCAGCTCCTTCCCGGGACCCTGGGAGACCCAGTACTTC.

The chain links TRBV7-8 to TRBJ1-2, with D perhaps TRBD1 (5 bases). Trimming took 5 bases from V and 4 from J, leaving 23 bases between them. There are 17 residues in the CDR3. Germline CDR1 SGHVS, CDR2 FQNEAQ. CDR3 sequence: CASSPAAVRGVGYGYTF. In DNA, the CDR3 is TGTGCCAGCAGCCCAGCAGCGGTACGGGGGGTTGGCTATGGCTACACCTTC.

CDR3: CASSEWGDYNEQFF. CDR3 bases: TGTGCCAGCAGTGAGTGGGGGGATTACAATGAGCAGTTCTTC. This chain links TRBV7-9 with TRBJ2-1, with a weak D call TRBD2 (6 bases). The CDR3 is made up of 14 amino acids. The ends were cut back, 6 bases at V and 4 bases at J, with 13 bases in the middle. Germline V gene sequence: CDR1 SEHNR, CDR2 FQNEAQ (reference sequence).